One TCR beta chain is described in this entry. The source of the sample is a study of cytomegalovirus exposure and HLA in healthy donors. In the study overall: One earlier analysis, a look at 200 million or so T cells, found roughly 120 million unique TCR beta sequences.

Germline assignment: CDR1 SGHRS and CDR2 YFSETQ. The V end was cut by 6 bases, the J end by 1 base, with 13 bases between. The CDR3 is made up of 14 amino acids. The primer mix had 60 Vbeta and 13 Jbeta primers. The protocol was immunoSEQ multiplex PCR, while the TCRdb copy is restricted to in-frame clones and leaves out a portion. The sample consists of about 150,000 clones, roughly three quarters of them appearing once. The receptor comes from a man in his thirties or forties in good health and CMV-seronegative. J is TRBJ2-5 and V is TRBV5-1; maybe TRBD2 (6 bases). Sequencing was carried out using PBMCs. CDR3 bases: TGCGCCAGCACCCGAGGCGGGGCCCAAGAGACCCAGTACTTC. Its protein product is CASTRGGAQETQYF.